One sample yielded the 22 T cell receptor beta chains listed below, sequenced in a study of OX40 agonist ivuxolimab in advanced cancers. Libraries were built with the immunoSEQ multiplex PCR assay. In TCRdb, the immuneACCESS table is reduced to in-frame sequences with V and J assigned. These tables do not hold every clone; where another copy was compared, an unresolved V gene accounts for under half, and the others remain unexplained. The sample table records roughly 48,000 clones; about three quarters of these occur just once. The top ten clones comprise over 6.5% of the sample. Sequenced here: CD4+ or CD8+ T cells sorted from blood, sampled in a trial of the OX40 agonist ivuxolimab. The receptors here all came from an adult with an advanced solid tumor such as melanoma, head and neck, liver or kidney cancer.

This rearrangement joins TRBV18 to TRBJ2-7; TRBD1 matches 8 bases. J was trimmed by 5 bases and V by 2 bases; bases with no gene match: 2. The germline V gene has CDR1 KGHSH and CDR2 LQKENI. The CDR3 is made up of 13 amino acids. The CDR3 DNA is TGTGCCAGCTCACCAGCAGGGGGCGACGAGCAGTACTTC. Protein sequence: CASSPAGGDEQYF.

The V and J genes are TRBV15 and TRBJ1-1; D is unclear. V dropped 0 bases and J dropped 0 bases, with 8 bases sitting between them. The CDR3 extends over 15 amino acids. Germline loops: CDR1 LNHNV, CDR2 YYDKDF (reference sequence). The CDR3 region has the DNA TGTGCCACCAGCAGAGAGCCGCAAGTGAACACTGAAGCTTTCTTT. This encodes CATSREPQVNTEAFF.

The chain combines TRBV5-1 with TRBJ2-7; 13 bases fit TRBD2. This CDR3 has 16 amino acids. From germline, CDR1 is SGHRS and CDR2 YFSETQ. The junction had 5 bases not matched to a gene; V was cut back by 0 bases and J by 5 bases. DNA of the CDR3: TGCGCCAGCAGCTTGGAGGGACTAGCGGGATTGGACGAGCAGTACTTC. This codes for CASSLEGLAGLDEQYF.

This chain links TRBV7-2 with TRBJ2-5; 9 positions match TRBD2. V was clipped by 4 bases and J by 2 bases; unmatched bases: 5. The CDR3 runs 15 residues. CDR1 SGHTA and CDR2 FQGNSA come from the germline V gene. CDR3 in DNA: TGTGCCAGCAGCTCAGGGACTAGCAGGCAAGAGACCCAGTACTTC. Protein product: CASSSGTSRQETQYF.

V and J are TRBV29-1 and TRBJ2-5; no clear D gene. Trimming took off 3 bases at V and 4 bases at J, with 3 bases between the two ends. Germline V gene lookup returns CDR1 SQVTM and CDR2 ANQGSEA. The CDR3 has 10 amino acids. CDR3 loop: CSVEIETQYF. The DNA of the CDR3 is TGCAGCGTTGAGATAGAGACCCAGTACTTC.

The rearrangement links TRBV19 to TRBJ2-1, with D possibly TRBD1 on 6 matching bases. Germline V gene lookup returns CDR1 LNHDA and CDR2 SQIVND (reference sequence). V was trimmed by 7 bases and J by 1 base, leaving 14 bases between them. This CDR3 has 15 residues. This CDR3 reads CASIGGQGSYNEQFF. DNA for the CDR3: TGTGCCAGTATAGGAGGTCAGGGGTCCTACAATGAGCAGTTCTTC.

This clone was picked up one time. The chain employs TRBV7-6 and TRBJ1-2, with D possibly being TRBD1 (6 bases). Per germline, CDR1 SGHVS and CDR2 FNYEAQ. Deletions cut 1 base from V and 7 bases from J, with 10 bases between. There are 13 residues in the CDR3. Here the CDR3 reads CASSLGGLSGYTF. CDR3 sequence (DNA): TGTGCCAGCAGCTTAGGGGGGCTTAGTGGCTACACCTTC.

V and J are TRBV27 and TRBJ1-4; 8 nucleotides match TRBD1. The CDR3 has 16 amino acids. After removal of 5 bases from V and 2 bases from J, the junction contained 7 bases not matched to a gene. Germline CDR1 and CDR2: MNHEY and SMNVEV (reference sequence). The CDR3 loop reads CASSVTGGTTNEKLFF. CDR3 nucleotide sequence: TGTGCCAGCAGTGTAACAGGGGGGACCACTAATGAAAAACTGTTTTTT.

The CDR3 DNA follows: TGTGCCAGCAGTTTCGGACTAGGCGAGCGGAATGAGCAGTTCTTC. Translating gives CASSFGLGERNEQFF. The genes are TRBV28 and TRBJ2-1; 7 nucleotides match TRBD2. Trimming removed 3 bases from V and 7 bases from J; junction bases left unmatched: 9. The germline V gene has CDR1 MDHEN and CDR2 SYDVKM. The CDR3 spans 15 residues. Combining the CDR3 with reference TRBV28 and TRBJ2-1 gives the whole variable domain DVKVTQSSRYLVKRTGEKVFLECVQDMDHENMFWYRQDPGLGLRLIYFSYDVKMKEKGDIPEGYSVSREKKERFSLILESASTNQTSMYLCASSFGLGERNEQFFGPGTRLTVL.

The chain is built from TRBV10-3 and TRBJ1-5; no firm D call. Germline-derived CDR1 and CDR2 are ENHRY and SYGVKD. The CDR3 has 14 residues. Trimming took 0 bases from V and 6 from J, leaving 9 bases between them. CDR3 amino acids: CAISESLGPQPQHF. As DNA, the CDR3 is TGTGCCATCAGTGAGTCTCTTGGCCCTCAGCCCCAGCATTTT.

The chain recombines TRBV25-1 with TRBJ1-3, with D unresolved. Trimming cost V 3 bases and J 2 bases, with 11 bases left between them. This CDR3 is 15 amino acids long. Germline-derived CDR1 and CDR2 are MGHDK and SYGVNS. CDR3 coding DNA: TGTGCCAGCAGTGATATGGATGGGCCTGGAAACACCATATATTTT. Amino acid sequence: CASSDMDGPGNTIYF.

The chain has TRBV7-9 and TRBJ2-3, with 12 bases lining up with TRBD2. The V segment lost 5 bases and the J segment 2 bases; nucleotides outside the gene matches: 8. Germline V CDR1 and CDR2: SEHNR, FQNEAQ (reference sequence). The CDR3 has 17 residues. In DNA, the CDR3 is TGTGCCAGCAGCCCTGGCCTAGCGGGAGGGGCCACAGATACGCAGTATTTT. Translation: CASSPGLAGGATDTQYF.

The chain is built from TRBV10-2 and TRBJ2-3; a possible D gene is TRBD2 (5 bases). There are 15 residues in the CDR3. V lost 3 bases and J lost 5, with 15 bases in between. CDR1 is WSHSY and CDR2 is SAAADI in the germline V gene. Here the CDR3 reads CASSDQAAFGDTQYF. As DNA, the CDR3 is TGCGCCAGCAGTGACCAAGCGGCATTCGGAGATACGCAGTATTTT.

This clone was seen more than once but under ten times. J is TRBJ2-1 and V is TRBV9; 13 bases fit TRBD2. The CDR3 runs to 15 residues. Germline V gives CDR1 SGDLS, CDR2 YYNGEE. Trimming at V came to 0 bases and at J to 10 bases, leaving 4 bases not matched to a gene. Written as DNA, the CDR3 is TGTGCCAGCAGCGTAGAACTAGCGGGAGGGGGCGAGCAGTTCTTC. Its translation is CASSVELAGGGEQFF.

The chain combines TRBV5-1 with TRBJ1-1, with no clear D. This CDR3 spans 14 amino acids. Germline CDR1 SGHRS, CDR2 YFSETQ. Trimming removed 2 bases from V and 1 base from J, with 9 bases in between. CDR3 bases: TGCGCCAGCAGCTTAACCAAATCGAACACTGAAGCTTTCTTT. It specifies CASSLTKSNTEAFF.

The chain has TRBV30 and TRBJ1-3; D not resolved. The germline V gene encodes CDR1 GTSNPN and CDR2 SVGIG (reference sequence). Trimming pared 0 bases from V and 8 bases from J, leaving 11 bases between. CDR3 length equals 13 residues. The CDR3 region is CAWSVRERDTIYF. CDR3 bases: TGTGCCTGGAGTGTACGTGAGAGGGACACCATATATTTT.

This clone has a handful of counts. The chain joins TRBV7-9 to TRBJ2-7, with D perhaps TRBD2 (7 bases). Trimming pared 4 bases from V and 5 bases from J, leaving 27 bases between. This CDR3 spans 18 amino acids. Germline V gene lookup returns CDR1 SEHNR and CDR2 FQNEAQ (reference sequence). CDR3 nucleotide sequence: TGTGCCAGCAGCTCACCCGTATTGGGGGCTAGCGGATCTAACGAGCAGTACTTC. It encodes CASSSPVLGASGSNEQYF.

There are a few counts of this clone. The J gene is TRBJ1-2, the V gene TRBV6-4; 7 nucleotides line up with TRBD1. Germline V gene sequence: CDR1 MRHNA, CDR2 SNTAGT. With 6 bases clipped from V and 4 bases from J, the junction kept 11 bases outside the gene matches. CDR3 size: 15 residues. This CDR3 reads CASSPREGASYGYTF. In nucleotides, the CDR3 is TGTGCCAGCAGCCCCCGGGAGGGGGCCTCCTATGGCTACACCTTC.

This clone appeared a few times. V and J are TRBV7-2 and TRBJ1-1; TRBD1 agrees at 9 bases. With V trimmed by 2 bases and J by 5 bases, 6 bases remained unmatched. CDR1 and CDR2 from the germline V gene are SGHTA and FQGNSA. The CDR3 length is 15 residues. The CDR3 is CASSLSGTGRTEAFF. The CDR3 nucleotides are TGTGCCAGCAGCTTATCCGGGACAGGGAGGACTGAAGCTTTCTTT.

In this sample, this clone turned up a few times. The chain links TRBV6-6 to TRBJ1-1; a weak D match, TRBD1 (6 bases). The V end was cut by 2 bases, the J end by 3 bases, with 10 bases between. The CDR3 runs 14 residues. The germline V gene has CDR1 MNHNY and CDR2 SVGAGI (reference sequence). Here the CDR3 DNA reads TGTGCCAGCAGTTACGGGTACAGGGACACTGAAGCTTTCTTT. Translating it yields CASSYGYRDTEAFF.

This sequence joins TRBV2 and TRBJ2-1, with a possible D match to TRBD2 (6 bases). Trimming pared 10 bases from V and 5 bases from J, leaving 18 bases between. Looked up from germline, CDR1 is SNHLY and CDR2 is FYNNEI. This CDR3 region has 14 residues. The CDR3 loop reads CATSSALGDNEQFF. CDR3 in DNA: TGTGCCACCTCTAGCGCACTAGGGGACAATGAGCAGTTCTTC.

V is TRBV5-1 and J is TRBJ2-6, with D hard to call. Germline CDR1 is SGHRS and CDR2 is YFSETQ. This CDR3 is 15 amino acids long. V lost 2 bases and J lost 0, with 6 bases in between. The CDR3 DNA is TGCGCCAGCAGCTTTAGGGACTCTGGGGCCAACGTCCTGACTTTC. This translates into CASSFRDSGANVLTF.